This TCR beta chain was sequenced for a study of T cell repertoires in cytomegalovirus infection. About this clonotype: The antigen remains unidentified.

TCRdb analysed the reads with MiXCR anew, one entry per CDR3 protein. Of approximately 910,000 distinct CDR3 sequences in the sample, approximately 30% are singletons; the top ten hold under 15%. This sequence was found in a human donor in good health (CMV status not recorded). Some clones in this sample may be carry-over from other donors' samples. The input for sequencing was cultured CD8+ T cells from PBMCs, taken from culture after CMV antigen stimulation.

The CDR3 region is CASSPGTGGYIQYF. The CDR3 DNA follows: TGTGCCAGCAGCCCCGGGACAGGGGGCTACATTCAGTACTTC. V and J are TRBV7-6 and TRBJ2-4; TRBD1 matches 12 bases. Germline loops: CDR1 SGHVS, CDR2 FNYEAQ. This CDR3 has 14 amino acids. V was pared by 5 bases and J by 8 bases, with 4 bases of the junction left unmatched.